Sequencing of this TCR beta chain was carried out in a study of shared clonotypes between healthy human individuals. A split of CD4+ cells into CD45RA+ naive and CD45RA-negative memory subsets was performed. As regards this clone: As yet, its antigen is unknown.

Points from the study as a whole: Sorted-subset sequencing was shown by rarefaction to be incomplete despite large depth. Some naive CD4 clonotypes, around 4.7%, turned up in common across four donors. Estimated clonotype richness was generally higher in naive than memory subsets.

Sequencing was performed with immunoSEQ multiplex PCR; in TCRdb, only in-frame clones are kept and a portion is missing. The sample consists of about 600,000 clones, 95% to 98% of them appearing once. Germline V CDR1 and CDR2: SGHKS, YYEKEE (reference sequence). Trimming removed 4 bases at V and 0 bases at J, with 8 bases between. The CDR3 runs 14 residues. The sample taken for sequencing was naive CD4+ T cells sorted from blood. Subset here: CD45RA+ positively selected. The J gene is TRBJ1-3, the V gene TRBV5-5, with D unclear. This receptor was identified in a woman aged 25-40 years in good health. DNA for the CDR3: TGTGCCAGCAGCCTCAGAAACTCTGGAAACACCATATATTTT. Encoded protein: CASSLRNSGNTIYF.